Below are 10 T cell receptor beta chains sequenced from a single sample in a study of CD8 T cells in ankylosing spondylitis. MiXCR was run by TCRdb on the 5' RACE reads, yielding one entry per CDR3 protein. The sample lists 150,000 to 200,000 distinct CDR3 sequences, 13% occurring once. The sequenced material came from blood, either unsorted or a sorted T cell fraction (not recorded which). These receptors were taken from a female donor with ankylosing spondylitis or in good health (not recorded which).

This clonotype was recorded a few times. The rearrangement uses TRBV12-3 or TRBV12-4 and TRBJ2-7; TRBD2 aligns across 8 bases. V lost 4 bases to trimming and J lost 4 bases; unmatched junction nucleotides: 12. The CDR3 covers 16 residues. The CDR3 spells CASSSGASGFGYEQYF. The CDR3 DNA reads TGTGCCAGCAGTTCTGGGGCTAGCGGGTTTGGGTACGAGCAGTACTTC.

The rearrangement joins TRBV12-3 or TRBV12-4 to TRBJ2-7; 7 bases map to TRBD1. The V gene end was trimmed by 8 bases and the J gene end by 2 bases; junction bases not matched to a gene: 6. The CDR3 has 13 amino acids. Here the CDR3 DNA reads TGTGCCAGCGGTAACAGGGGACCCTACGAGCAGTACTTC. Its protein is CASGNRGPYEQYF.

With regard to this clonotype: An end of the junction differs from the germline gene, which may be a read error. V usage is TRBV7-2 and J usage is TRBJ2-7, with a weak D call TRBD2 (6 bases). CDR1 and CDR2 (germline): SGHTA, FQGNSA. The CDR3 consists of 14 residues. CDR3 sequence: CASSLAGSSSEQYF. CDR3 in DNA: TGTGCCAGCAGCTTAGCCGGGAGCTCCTCCGAGCAGTACTTC.

This clonotype was counted at least ten times. The rearrangement joins TRBV24-1 to TRBJ1-5; D is uncertain. Trimming shortened V by 4 bases and J by 0 bases, and 6 bases separated the two germline ends. The CDR3 loop spans 14 amino acids. From germline, CDR1 is KGHDR and CDR2 SFDVKD. CDR3 amino acids: CATSDSYSNQPQHF. The CDR3 nucleotides are TGTGCCACCAGTGACTCATATAGCAATCAGCCCCAGCATTTT.

A note on this clonotype: This may stem from a read error, because a much larger clone lies one nucleotide away. The V call is TRBV5-1, the J call TRBJ2-5, with 7 bases matching TRBD2. The CDR3 has 13 residues. Germline V CDR1 and CDR2: SGHRS, YFSETQ. Here the CDR3 DNA reads TGCGTCAGCAGCCTGGGGGGGGACGAGACCCAGTACTTC. It specifies CVSSLGGDETQYF.

This clonotype was detected ten times or more. The chain employs TRBV28 and TRBJ2-2; TRBD1 might be the D (5 bases). V dropped 5 bases and J dropped 7 bases, with 11 bases sitting between them. Germline CDR1 is MDHEN and CDR2 is SYDVKM. The length of the CDR3 is 13 residues. The CDR3 coding sequence is TGTGCCAGCAGTCCTCGGACAAGCGGGGAGCTGTTTTTT. Protein: CASSPRTSGELFF. The complete variable domain, with remaining parts taken from reference TRBV28 and TRBJ2-2, reads DVKVTQSSRYLVKRTGEKVFLECVQDMDHENMFWYRQDPGLGLRLIYFSYDVKMKEKGDIPEGYSVSREKKERFSLILESASTNQTSMYLCASSPRTSGELFFGEGSRLTVL.

CDR3 DNA sequence: TGTGCCAGCTCACCGCCGACGGGGGAGGGCTACACCTTC. It specifies CASSPPTGEGYTF. This sequence joins TRBV18 and TRBJ1-2; TRBD1 might be the D (5 bases). This CDR3 is 13 amino acids long. In germline, CDR1 is KGHSH, CDR2 LQKENI. Trimming removed 3 bases from V and 8 bases from J, with 13 bases in between.

The table lists this clonotype with a count of one. The chain joins TRBV20-1 to TRBJ1-1; TRBD1 aligns across 11 bases. Looked up from germline, CDR1 is DFQATT and CDR2 is SNEGSKA (reference sequence). V dropped 3 bases and J dropped 1; count of bases not matched to a gene: 7. The length of the CDR3 is 16 residues. Here the CDR3 reads CSARVGTGGPNTEAFF. The CDR3 DNA sequence: TGCAGTGCTAGGGTAGGGACAGGGGGGCCGAACACTGAAGCTTTCTTT.

Comment on this clonotype: One end of the junction does not line up with germline, which may come from a read error. This chain joins TRBV12-3 or TRBV12-4 and TRBJ2-2; 7 bases line up with TRBD1. The CDR3 covers 16 residues. The CDR3: CASSLQGPLNAGELFF. The CDR3 bases are TGTGCCAGCAGCTTACAGGGGCCCCTGAACGCCGGGGAGCTGTTTTTT.

This clonotype was recorded at least ten times. This rearrangement joins TRBV7-9 to TRBJ2-1; 7 nucleotides match TRBD1. V gave up 4 bases and J gave up 8 bases; unmatched junction bases: 11. The germline gives CDR1 SEHNR, CDR2 FQNEAQ (reference sequence). This CDR3 spans 15 amino acids. The CDR3 sequence: CASSSGQVGSDEQFF. The CDR3 DNA reads as TGTGCCAGCAGCTCAGGACAGGTGGGGAGCGATGAGCAGTTCTTC. Filled out from reference TRBV7-9 and TRBJ2-1, the complete variable domain reads DTGVSQNPRHKITKRGQNVTFRCDPISEHNRLYWYRQTLGQGPEFLTYFQNEAQLEKSRLLSDRFSAERPKGSFSTLEIQRTEQGDSAMYLCASSSGQVGSDEQFFGPGTRLTVL.